One sample yielded the 26 T cell receptor beta chains listed below, sequenced in a study of Graves' ophthalmopathy and Graves' hyperthyroidism. Amplified TCR beta CDR3 regions were obtained using RNA transcripts as template. The authors performed first-round RT-PCR with HTBI primers and then a second-round multiplex PCR. TCRdb used MiXCR to reprocess the multiplex PCR reads, holding one entry per CDR3 protein. The sample has over 650,000 distinct CDR3 sequences, about two fifths seen once. The sample taken for sequencing was peripheral blood. The receptors were sampled from an adult man with Graves' ophthalmopathy.

This clonotype was detected many times. The rearrangement joins TRBV19 to TRBJ1-4, with D possibly TRBD1 on 6 matching bases. V was clipped by 6 bases and J by 8 bases, with 13 bases between them. CDR1 is LNHDA and CDR2 is SQIVND in the germline V gene (reference sequence). This CDR3 is built from 13 residues. CDR3 in DNA: TGTGCCAGTAGCCAGGGGAGCAGAGAAAAACTGTTTTTT. Its protein is CASSQGSREKLFF.

In DNA, the CDR3 is TGTGCCAGCAGCGCGCAGCGGGGGGATCAAGAGACCCAGTACTTC. As protein: CASSAQRGDQETQYF. The chain uses TRBV14 and TRBJ2-5; 9 nucleotides agree with TRBD2. The CDR3 consists of 15 residues. After removal of 5 bases from V and 2 bases from J, the junction contained 6 bases not matched to a gene. Germline-derived CDR1 and CDR2 are SGHDN and FVKESK.

This clonotype came up many times. The chain carries TRBV7-6 and TRBJ1-3; no firm D call. This CDR3 is built from 14 residues. The germline gives CDR1 SGHVS, CDR2 FNYEAQ. V dropped 2 bases and J dropped 4 bases, with 9 bases sitting between them. CDR3 in DNA: TGTGCCAGCAGCTTAAATAGGGCCGGAAACACCATATATTTT. Translation: CASSLNRAGNTIYF.

Ten or more counts support this clonotype. The J gene is TRBJ1-1, the V gene TRBV12-3 or TRBV12-4; D remains unclear. The CDR3 covers 12 residues. Trimming removed 6 bases at V and 5 bases at J, with 10 bases between. The CDR3 sequence: CASRSRGTEAFF. The CDR3 nucleotides read TGTGCCAGCAGGTCTCGAGGGACTGAAGCTTTCTTT.

In the case of this clonotype: Without the conserved terminal phenylalanine or tryptophan, this CDR3 likely stems from a read error. The DNA is omitted, as the CDR3 cannot be located on it reliably, and the CDR3 follows TCRdb's listing. This chain connects TRBV25-1 to TRBJ1-1. The CDR3 is 13 amino acids long, termini counted. Looked up from germline, CDR1 is MGHDK and CDR2 is SYGVNS. The CDR3 loop is CASSQEVNTEAFL.

Comments on this clonotype: A much larger clonotype is one base distant, so this may be a read error. This chain links TRBV5-8 with TRBJ1-2, with a possible D match to TRBD1 (5 bases). Between the trimmed V and J ends, which lost 7 bases and 3 bases, there was a span of 10 bases. The germline V gene has CDR1 SGHTS and CDR2 YDEGEE. The CDR3 sequence is 12 residues long. The CDR3 is CASGGRDYGYTF. The CDR3 nucleotides are TGTGCCAGCGGCGGCAGGGACTATGGCTACACCTTC. The full variable domain, its missing parts supplied by reference TRBV5-8 and TRBJ1-2, is EAGVTQSPTHLIKTRGQQATLRCSPISGHTSVYWYQQALGLGLQFLLWYDEGEERNRGNFPPRFSGRQFPNYSSELNVNALELEDSALYLCASGGRDYGYTFGSGTRLTVV.

The chain is built from TRBV29-1 and TRBJ1-2; the D gene is possibly TRBD1 (5 bases). From germline, CDR1 is SQVTM and CDR2 ANQGSEA. V was pared by 8 bases and J by 3 bases, with 13 bases between. The CDR3 is 12 amino acids. CDR3 DNA sequence: TGCAGCTCGAGGGACGGCCACTATGGCTACACCTTC. This translates into CSSRDGHYGYTF.

This clonotype has a count of ten or more. The V call is TRBV5-4, the J call TRBJ1-2; D is uncertain. CDR1 and CDR2 from the germline V gene are SGHNT and YYREEE (reference sequence). Trimming pared 3 bases from V and 4 bases from J, leaving 13 bases between. The CDR3 extends over 14 amino acids. CDR3 nucleotides: TGTGCCAGCAGCTCTCAAAACGGCCGCTATGGCTACACCTTC. Its protein is CASSSQNGRYGYTF.

This clonotype has ten or more counts. V gene TRBV24-1 combines with J gene TRBJ1-2; 10 bases are a match to TRBD1. V was clipped by 4 bases and J by 4 bases; unmatched bases: 8. The CDR3 loop spans 16 amino acids. Germline assignment: CDR1 KGHDR and CDR2 SFDVKD. The CDR3 region is CATSDHPGQGTYGYTF. CDR3 nucleotide sequence: TGTGCCACCAGTGACCACCCGGGACAGGGGACCTATGGCTACACCTTC.

This clonotype was observed many times. The chain uses TRBV10-3 and TRBJ1-1; D gene uncertain. CDR1 is ENHRY and CDR2 is SYGVKD in the germline V gene. The CDR3 sequence is 13 residues long. V was pared by 3 bases and J by 5 bases, with 10 bases between. CDR3 residues: CAISDMVGTEAFF. The CDR3 nucleotides read TGTGCCATCAGTGATATGGTAGGAACTGAAGCTTTCTTT.

CDR3 nucleotide sequence: TGTGCCAGCAGTGAAGCGTTCAGGGGGCAGCCCCAGCATTTT. This gives the protein CASSEAFRGQPQHF. The chain combines TRBV2 with TRBJ1-5; the match to TRBD1 covers 7 bases. The CDR3 consists of 14 residues. CDR1 is SNHLY and CDR2 is FYNNEI in the germline V gene. Trimming at V came to 0 bases and at J to 7 bases, leaving 3 bases not matched to a gene.

This clonotype appeared many times. The chain joins TRBV24-1 to TRBJ2-2; D may be TRBD1 or TRBD2 (5 bases each). CDR1 KGHDR and CDR2 SFDVKD come from the germline V gene. The CDR3 consists of 13 residues. V gave up 11 bases and J gave up 3 bases, with 12 bases separating them. CDR3 DNA sequence: TGTGCCATCAGCGAGGGGTACACCGGGGAGCTGTTTTTT. As protein: CAISEGYTGELFF.

V is TRBV7-2 and J is TRBJ2-5; TRBD1 aligns across 7 bases. Looked up from germline, CDR1 is SGHTA and CDR2 is FQGNSA. The CDR3 covers 13 residues. Unmatched junction bases numbered 2, after V lost 5 bases and J lost 2 bases. The CDR3 loop reads CASSTGVQETQYF. The CDR3 nucleotides read TGTGCCAGCAGCACAGGGGTTCAAGAGACCCAGTACTTC.

This sequence joins TRBV25-1 and TRBJ2-7; D is uncertain. The CDR3 runs to 14 residues. The germline V and J ends were trimmed by 8 bases and 5 bases, with 19 bases remaining between them. Germline V CDR1 and CDR2: MGHDK, SYGVNS. The CDR3 DNA reads as TGTGCCAGCTCACCTAAGTGGCCAGAGGACGAGCAGTACTTC. Encoded protein: CASSPKWPEDEQYF.

Note on this clonotype: An end of the junction does not agree with germline; a read error may underlie this. The gene calls are TRBV25-1 and TRBJ1-6; no clear D gene. CDR1 is MGHDK and CDR2 is SYGVNS in the germline V gene. The CDR3 covers 14 residues. The CDR3 here is CASSPSRWDSALRF. In nucleotides, the CDR3 is TGTGCCAGCAGCCCCTCTCGCTGGGATTCGGCCCTCCGCTTT.

In this sample, this clonotype turned up many times. This chain connects TRBV12-3 or TRBV12-4 to TRBJ2-7, with D maybe TRBD2 (6 bases). CDR3 length: 15 residues. Trimming shortened V by 6 bases and J by 3 bases, and 18 bases separated the two germline ends. The CDR3 is CASRGGGWDGYEQYF. The CDR3 nucleotides are TGTGCCAGCAGGGGAGGTGGGTGGGATGGCTACGAGCAGTACTTC.

There are many counts of this clonotype. The chain couples TRBV9 to TRBJ2-6; D might be TRBD1 (6 bases). Per the germline V gene, CDR1 is SGDLS and CDR2 is YYNGEE. V lost 3 bases and J 1 base, leaving 14 bases between the germline ends. The CDR3 sequence is 17 residues long. CDR3 coding DNA: TGTGCCAGCAGCGGGGGACAAGGCGAATCTGGGGCCAACGTCCTGACTTTC. It yields the protein CASSGGQGESGANVLTF.

This clonotype has a count of ten or more. The chain couples TRBV4-1 to TRBJ1-1, with TRBD1 identical over 7 bases. V lost 4 bases to trimming and J lost 5 bases; unmatched junction nucleotides: 4. There are 13 residues in the CDR3. Germline-derived CDR1 and CDR2 are MGHRA and YSYEKL. CDR3 residues: CASSPDRWTEAFF. CDR3 in DNA: TGCGCCAGCAGCCCGGACAGGTGGACTGAAGCTTTCTTT.

This sequence joins TRBV30 and TRBJ2-5; D is unclear. Germline CDR1 reads GTSNPN; CDR2 reads SVGIG (reference sequence). The CDR3 spans 13 residues. With 5 bases removed from V and 1 base from J, the gap between germline ends came to 11 bases. CDR3 sequence (DNA): TGTGCCTGGTCCTCGGGCGGCCAAGAGACCCAGTACTTC. It is translated as CAWSSGGQETQYF.

In this sample, this clonotype turned up once. The chain links TRBV5-1 to TRBJ1-4; possibly TRBD1 for D (5 bases). V was trimmed by 0 bases and J by 7 bases, leaving 16 bases between them. This CDR3 region has 16 residues. CDR1 and CDR2 (germline): SGHRS, YFSETQ. For the CDR3, the DNA is TGCGCCAGCAGCTTGGCGGGGACTGAAGCTAGTGAAAAACTGTTTTTT. Translating it yields CASSLAGTEASEKLFF.

The chain recombines TRBV14 with TRBJ1-2; possibly TRBD1 for D (5 bases). Germline V lookup: CDR1 SGHDN, CDR2 FVKESK. This CDR3 region has 13 residues. V was cut by 4 bases and J by 9 bases, with 15 bases left in between. CDR3 residues: CASSPPQAGSYTF. Here the CDR3 DNA reads TGTGCCAGCAGCCCCCCTCAGGCAGGGAGCTACACCTTC.

The chain couples TRBV29-1 to TRBJ1-2; 8 bases align to TRBD1. This CDR3 is 13 amino acids long. CDR1 and CDR2 (germline): SQVTM, ANQGSEA. With 4 bases clipped from V and 5 bases from J, the junction kept 6 bases outside the gene matches. CDR3 region: CSVATGTGYGYTF. Written as DNA, the CDR3 is TGCAGCGTTGCCACCGGGACAGGATATGGCTACACCTTC. Full variable domain (outside the CDR3, taken from reference TRBV29-1 and TRBJ1-2): SAVISQKPSRDICQRGTSLTIQCQVDSQVTMMFWYRQQPGQSLTLIATANQGSEATYESGFVIDKFPISRPNLTFSTLTVSNMSPEDSSIYLCSVATGTGYGYTFGSGTRLTVV.

This clonotype was recorded many times. This chain uses TRBV15 with TRBJ2-2; the match to TRBD1 covers 9 bases. V trimming: 5 bases; J trimming: 0 bases; junction bases outside the gene matches: 4. CDR1 is LNHNV, CDR2 YYDKDF, per germline (reference sequence). The CDR3 loop spans 16 amino acids. CDR3 in amino acids: CATSSGTGTNTGELFF. In DNA form, the CDR3 reads TGTGCCACCAGCTCTGGGACAGGGACGAACACCGGGGAGCTGTTTTTT.

This clonotype was detected many times. The chain joins TRBV29-1 to TRBJ1-2; D is undetermined. Looked up from germline, CDR1 is SQVTM and CDR2 is ANQGSEA. This CDR3 is built from 14 residues. V lost 1 base and J lost 1, with 10 bases in between. Written as DNA, the CDR3 is TGCAGCGTTGAAGCCCTGGGGAGTAACTATGGCTACACCTTC. This gives the protein CSVEALGSNYGYTF.

In the case of this clonotype: It may be a read error: a sequence one base away is much more abundant. The V call is TRBV2, the J call TRBJ1-4; D possibly corresponds to TRBD1 (6 bases). This CDR3 is 15 amino acids long. Trimming removed 5 bases from V and 3 bases from J, with 13 bases in between. Germline values: CDR1 SNHLY, CDR2 FYNNEI. This CDR3 reads CASSRAGHPNEKLFF. The CDR3 DNA reads as TGTGCCAGCAGTAGGGCGGGACACCCTAATGAAAAACTGTTTTTT. The complete variable domain, with remaining parts taken from reference TRBV2 and TRBJ1-4, reads EPEVTQTPSHQVTQMGQEVILRCVPISNHLYFYWYRQILGQKVEFLVSFYNNEISEKSEIFDDQFSVERPDGSNFTLKIRSTKLEDSAMYFCASSRAGHPNEKLFFGSGTQLSVL.

The chain is built from TRBV5-6 and TRBJ1-5; D perhaps matches TRBD1 (5 bases). The CDR3 loop spans 14 amino acids. V lost 3 bases, J lost 1 base, and 8 bases lay in between. Germline values: CDR1 SGHDT, CDR2 YYEEEE. CDR3 in amino acids: CASSSGQSNQPQHF. The DNA for the CDR3 is TGTGCCAGCAGCTCTGGACAAAGCAATCAGCCCCAGCATTTT.